The subject of this entry is one T cell receptor (beta chain). This record comes from a study of blood T cell repertoires in COVID-19. Across the study: Collection of acute and convalescent COVID-19 samples took place in the United States, Italy and Spain.

Repertoires were generated with immunoSEQ multiplex PCR, while TCRdb's copy carries only in-frame clones and drops some. The sample includes tens of thousands of clones, around 90% of them seen just once. Germline V gives CDR1 SEHNR, CDR2 FQNEAQ (reference sequence). The CDR3 consists of 11 residues. Losses at the gene ends were 5 bases for V and 11 bases for J; bases not matched to a gene: 5. This rearrangement joins TRBV7-9 to TRBJ2-7, with TRBD1 identical over 8 bases. The sequenced sample consisted of peripheral blood. This clonotype was sampled from a human donor in a cohort sampled during active COVID-19. Here the CDR3 DNA reads TGTGCCAGCAGCCCCGACAGGGGAGAGTACTTC. Translated, it gives CASSPDRGEYF. Together with reference TRBV7-9 and TRBJ2-7, the CDR3 gives the full variable domain: DTGVSQNPRHKITKRGQNVTFRCDPISEHNRLYWYRQTLGQGPEFLTYFQNEAQLEKSRLLSDRFSAERPKGSFSTLEIQRTEQGDSAMYLCASSPDRGEYFGPGTRLTVT.